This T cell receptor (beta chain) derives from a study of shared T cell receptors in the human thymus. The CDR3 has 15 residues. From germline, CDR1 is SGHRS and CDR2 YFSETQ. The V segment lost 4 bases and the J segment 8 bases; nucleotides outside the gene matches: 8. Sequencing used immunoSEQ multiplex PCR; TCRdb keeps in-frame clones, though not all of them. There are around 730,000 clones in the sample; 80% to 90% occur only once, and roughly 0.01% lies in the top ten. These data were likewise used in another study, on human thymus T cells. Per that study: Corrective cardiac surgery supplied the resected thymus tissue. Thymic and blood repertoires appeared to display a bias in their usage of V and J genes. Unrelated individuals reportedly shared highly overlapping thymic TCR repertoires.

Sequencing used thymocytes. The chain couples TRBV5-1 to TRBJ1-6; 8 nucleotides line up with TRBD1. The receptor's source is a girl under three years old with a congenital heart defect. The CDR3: CASSATGTGYSPLHF. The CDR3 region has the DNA TGCGCCAGCAGCGCCACCGGGACAGGCTATTCACCCCTCCACTTT.